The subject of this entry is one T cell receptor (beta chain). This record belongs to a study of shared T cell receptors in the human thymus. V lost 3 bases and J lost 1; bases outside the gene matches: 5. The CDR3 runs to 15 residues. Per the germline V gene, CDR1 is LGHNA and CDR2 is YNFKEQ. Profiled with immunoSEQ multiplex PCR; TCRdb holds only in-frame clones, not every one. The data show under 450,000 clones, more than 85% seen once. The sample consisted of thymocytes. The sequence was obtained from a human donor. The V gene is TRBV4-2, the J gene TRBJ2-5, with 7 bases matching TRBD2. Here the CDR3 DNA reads TGTGCCAGCAGCCAGACTAGCAAATCCCAAGAGACCCAGTACTTC. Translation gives CASSQTSKSQETQYF.